This T cell receptor (beta chain) was captured in a study of control samples from healthy donors and cancer patients (dated by TCRdb to 2020 to 2021). As to this clone: The clone's antigen remains unknown. The record has no base qualities; no much larger clone is one base away.

The CDR3 covers 13 residues, taking in both the cysteine and the phenylalanine. The DNA shown is the 39-base CDR3, in frame from base 1. V drops 1 base and J drops 10 bases, leaving 11 bases in between. The CDR1 and CDR2 encoded by the germline V gene are LGHNA and YSLEER. The protocol used for the library was the immunoSEQ multiplex PCR assay. TCRdb provides this immuneACCESS table in a form limited to in-frame rearrangements. Some clones are lacking; in checked studies, under half of them reflect an unresolved V gene, and why the rest are absent is not known. The sample includes 53,000 or so clones, with 87% observed a single time. The ten largest clones take up around 15% of the sample.

The sequenced sample consisted of PBMCs. This clonotype originated in a man aged 55 to 70 with head and neck cancer. The sequence is built from TRBV4-3 and TRBJ2-1; the D gene assignment is ambiguous. In nucleotides, the sequence is TGCGCCAGCAGCCAAGTCGCCGTACAGGAGCAGTTCTTC. This encodes CASSQVAVQEQFF.